The 24 T cell receptor beta chains listed next were all sequenced from one sample in a study of post-analysis software for immune sequencing data. General study results and limits: In patients, TRBV5-6, TRBV5-1 and TRBV20-1 belonged to about five TRBV segments found more frequently than in controls.

Presence of unique molecular identifiers characterized the TCR beta cDNA libraries. TCRdb passed the PCR reads through MiXCR, listing each CDR3 protein once. The sample holds about 170,000 distinct CDR3 sequences, approximately 30% seen once. Antigens for these TCRs are unknown. Sample: blood. All receptors come from a girl aged 5 to 17 with multiple sclerosis.

Details on this clonotype: Compared with germline, one end of the junction differs, possibly owing to a read error. The chain combines TRBV30 with TRBJ1-1; 7 bases are shared with TRBD1. This CDR3 spans 13 amino acids. Germline-derived CDR1 and CDR2 are GTSNPN and SVGIG (reference sequence). CDR3 in amino acids: CAWSRQGRTGAFF. In DNA, the CDR3 is TGTGCCTGGTCGCGACAGGGTCGGACTGGAGCTTTCTTT.

This clonotype was seen a few times. The chain uses TRBV27 and TRBJ1-2, with D maybe TRBD1 (6 bases). V lost 8 bases and J 4 bases, leaving 17 bases between the germline ends. The CDR3 is 14 amino acids. CDR1 and CDR2 from the germline V gene are MNHEY and SMNVEV (reference sequence). This chain's CDR3 is CASARGHTSYGYTF. CDR3 coding DNA: TGTGCCAGCGCAAGGGGACACACTTCCTATGGCTACACCTTC.

This clonotype was detected a few times. V gene TRBV25-1 combines with J gene TRBJ2-1; 12 nucleotides agree with TRBD1. Germline V gives CDR1 MGHDK, CDR2 SYGVNS. V shed 3 bases, J shed 1 base, and the junction held 7 bases outside the gene matches. The CDR3 consists of 18 residues. As DNA, the CDR3 is TGTGCCAGCAGTGAGGAGGGACAGGGGGCGGGTTCCTACAATGAGCAGTTCTTC. Translated, it gives CASSEEGQGAGSYNEQFF.

This clonotype was found a few times. The V and J genes are TRBV9 and TRBJ2-1; 12 nucleotides agree with TRBD2. V shed 2 bases and J 2 bases; nucleotides not matched to a gene: 11. From germline, CDR1 is SGDLS and CDR2 YYNGEE. This CDR3 contains 19 residues. The CDR3 spells CASSVSSTSGSRTYNEQFF. The CDR3, as DNA: TGTGCCAGCAGCGTGAGTTCGACTAGCGGGAGCCGCACCTACAATGAGCAGTTCTTC. Drawing the rest from reference TRBV9 and TRBJ2-1, the complete variable domain is DSGVTQTPKHLITATGQRVTLRCSPRSGDLSVYWYQQSLDQGLQFLIQYYNGEERAKGNILERFSAQQFPDLHSELNLSSLELGDSALYFCASSVSSTSGSRTYNEQFFGPGTRLTVL.

Turning to this clonotype: A much larger clone sits a single nucleotide away, making a read error possible. The CDR3 end shows no conserved phenylalanine or tryptophan, and so a read error is likely. The V gene is TRBV11-2, the J gene TRBJ2-3; a possible D gene is TRBD2 (6 bases). CDR1 is SGHAT, CDR2 FQNNGV, per germline. The CDR3 covers 17 residues. V was clipped by 1 base and J by 0 bases, with 14 bases between them. The CDR3 DNA is TGTGCCAGCAGCTTAGGATACACCGGGACTAGCACAGATACGCAGTATTGT. As protein: CASSLGYTGTSTDTQYC.

The chain links TRBV20-1 to TRBJ2-3; D uncertain. The CDR3 length is 16 residues. V dropped 0 bases and J dropped 2 bases, with 15 bases sitting between them. CDR1 and CDR2 (germline): DFQATT, SNEGSKA (reference sequence). For the CDR3, the DNA is TGCAGTGCTAGAGATGCCGGGCCCCGAGCCACAGATACGCAGTATTTT. As protein: CSARDAGPRATDTQYF.

This clonotype has just a few counts. The chain is built from TRBV10-3 and TRBJ1-1, with D possibly TRBD1 on 6 matching bases. Germline V CDR1 and CDR2: ENHRY, SYGVKD. Deletions cut 0 bases from V and 4 bases from J, with 15 bases between. There are 16 residues in the CDR3. This CDR3 reads CAISESKGGFGTEAFF. The CDR3 coding sequence is TGTGCCATCAGTGAGTCGAAGGGGGGGTTCGGCACTGAAGCTTTCTTT.

At least ten counts were recorded for this clonotype. This chain joins TRBV20-1 and TRBJ2-7, with D perhaps matching TRBD2 (6 bases). CDR1 is DFQATT and CDR2 is SNEGSKA in the germline V gene (reference sequence). Trimming shortened V by 2 bases and J by 0 bases, and 11 bases separated the two germline ends. This CDR3 region has 14 residues. The CDR3 sequence: CSARIVGGSYEQYF. For the CDR3, the DNA is TGCAGTGCTAGAATCGTCGGGGGCTCCTACGAGCAGTACTTC.

V and J are TRBV12-5 and TRBJ2-2, with D maybe TRBD2 (6 bases). Germline V lookup: CDR1 LGHNT, CDR2 FRNRAP. Trimming removed 5 bases from V and 1 base from J, with 11 bases in between. The CDR3 sequence is 15 residues long. The CDR3 DNA sequence: TGTGCTAGTGGTCCCCAGACTAGGAACACCGGGGAGCTGTTTTTT. Translated: CASGPQTRNTGELFF.

The rearrangement joins TRBV28 to TRBJ2-3; 8 bases align to TRBD2. CDR3 length: 15 amino acids. Germline V lookup: CDR1 MDHEN, CDR2 SYDVKM. V shed 5 bases and J 4 bases; nucleotides not matched to a gene: 8. The CDR3 region has the DNA TGTGCCAGCAGTCCAAGCGGGAGTCCCGCAGATACGCAGTATTTT. Its translation is CASSPSGSPADTQYF.

The sample holds many counts of this clonotype. The V and J genes are TRBV7-8 and TRBJ2-7; the D gene is possibly TRBD2 (5 bases). CDR1 and CDR2 from the germline V gene are SGHVS and FQNEAQ. With 3 bases removed from V and 4 bases from J, the gap between germline ends came to 10 bases. CDR3 length: 13 residues. As DNA, the CDR3 is TGTGCCAGCAGCTTCAGCGGCTTATACGAGCAGTACTTC. Its protein product is CASSFSGLYEQYF. The full variable domain, completed using reference TRBV7-8 and TRBJ2-7, is GAGVSQSPRYKVAKRGQDVALRCDPISGHVSLFWYQQALGQGPEFLTYFQNEAQLDKSGLPSDRFFAERPEGSVSTLKIQRTQQEDSAVYLCASSFSGLYEQYFGPGTRLTVT.

This clonotype was picked up a small number of times. The chain has TRBV27 and TRBJ2-3; D is possibly TRBD1 (6 bases). The CDR3 runs 13 residues. The V end lost 9 bases, the J end lost 2 bases, and 12 bases lay between the germline ends. Germline assignment: CDR1 MNHEY and CDR2 SMNVEV (reference sequence). CDR3 coding DNA: TGTGCCAGTTGGCAGGGGACCACAGATACGCAGTATTTT. It encodes CASWQGTTDTQYF.

V and J are TRBV6-1 and TRBJ2-1, with a tentative D call TRBD2 (6 bases). V lost 0 bases to trimming and J lost 5 bases, with 14 bases between them. CDR3 length: 16 amino acids. Germline-derived CDR1 and CDR2 are MNHNS and SASEGT. The CDR3 coding sequence is TGTGCCAGCAGTGAAGCGGGGGGTCCCCTGAACAATGAGCAGTTCTTC. Its protein product is CASSEAGGPLNNEQFF.

On this clonotype: It may be a read error: a sequence one base away is much more abundant. The chain joins TRBV20-1 to TRBJ2-5; 10 bases agree with TRBD2. Unmatched junction bases numbered 13, after V lost 7 bases and J lost 11 bases. Germline V gene sequence: CDR1 DFQATT, CDR2 SNEGSKA (reference sequence). This CDR3 contains 13 residues. The CDR3: CSVAGGGIDEQYF. CDR3 in DNA: TGCAGTGTAGCGGGGGGTGGGATCGATGAGCAGTACTTC.

This clonotype was recorded a few times. The V gene is TRBV5-6, the J gene TRBJ1-5; D is perhaps TRBD1 (5 bases). The CDR3 has 15 residues. CDR1 is SGHDT, CDR2 YYEEEE, per germline. V lost 3 bases and J 0 bases, leaving 10 bases between the germline ends. DNA of the CDR3: TGTGCCAGCAGCTCCACAGGCTATAGCAATCAGCCCCAGCATTTT. It specifies CASSSTGYSNQPQHF.

The chain couples TRBV29-1 to TRBJ2-7, with 8 bases lining up with TRBD1. The length of the CDR3 is 16 residues. The germline V gene has CDR1 SQVTM and CDR2 ANQGSEA. Trimming took 0 bases from V and 0 from J; bases not matched to a gene: 7. CDR3 sequence (DNA): TGCAGCGTTGAAGATCTCGGGACAGGCTTCTCCTACGAGCAGTACTTC. Translation gives CSVEDLGTGFSYEQYF.

The table lists this clonotype with many counts. The chain carries TRBV4-2 and TRBJ2-7, with 8 bases fitting TRBD2. J gave up 2 bases and V 1 base, and 4 bases lay outside the gene matches. This CDR3 comprises 15 residues. Germline V gene lookup returns CDR1 LGHNA and CDR2 YNFKEQ. CDR3 DNA sequence: TGTGCCAGCAGCCAAGGACGACTAGCGCCCTACGAGCAGTACTTC. Translated: CASSQGRLAPYEQYF.

This clonotype was found a few times. One end of the junction fails to match germline, which may point to a read error. This chain links TRBV2 with TRBJ2-1; possibly TRBD2 for D (6 bases). The germline CDR1 and CDR2 sequences are SNHLY and FYNNEI. There are 14 residues in the CDR3. The CDR3 DNA is TGTGTCAGCAGTGTCCTAGCGATTAACAATGAGCAGTTCTTC. Residues: CVSSVLAINNEQFF.

The V call is TRBV5-1, the J call TRBJ2-1, with D perhaps being TRBD1 or TRBD2 (6 bases each). Germline loops: CDR1 SGHRS, CDR2 YFSETQ. The ends were cut back, 4 bases at V and 10 bases at J, with 21 bases in the middle. The CDR3 contains 15 residues. Written as DNA, the CDR3 is TGCGCCAGCAGCAGAGATTCAACAGGGAGGTGGGAGCAGTTCTTC. Its protein is CASSRDSTGRWEQFF.

Worth noting for this clonotype: The germline gene is not matched at one end of the junction; a read error may be the cause. The chain uses TRBV6-1 and TRBJ2-7, with 7 bases identical to TRBD1. The CDR3 loop spans 13 amino acids. Germline V gene sequence: CDR1 MNHNS, CDR2 SASEGT. Here the CDR3 DNA reads TGTGCCAGCAGGGAAGACTTACAGGGGACCGAGTACTTC. It translates to CASREDLQGTEYF.

This clonotype was counted only a few times. This sequence joins TRBV2 and TRBJ1-5, with 8 bases aligning to TRBD1. The CDR3 sequence is 15 residues long. Germline V gene sequence: CDR1 SNHLY, CDR2 FYNNEI. The ends lost 7 bases at V and 1 base at J; junction bases unmatched: 6. CDR3 in amino acids: CASTERQGSNQPQHF. The CDR3 coding sequence is TGTGCCAGCACCGAGAGACAGGGGAGCAATCAGCCCCAGCATTTT.

Comments on this clonotype: A read error may be the cause here, since a much bigger clone is one base away. This chain joins TRBV9 and TRBJ2-7; TRBD2 matches 9 bases. Germline V CDR1 and CDR2: SGDLS, YYNGEE. This CDR3 spans 17 amino acids. CDR3 residues: CAGSVAPSREGPYEQYF. CDR3 sequence (DNA): TGTGCCGGCAGCGTAGCTCCATCGCGGGAGGGCCCCTACGAGCAGTACTTC.

J is TRBJ1-2 and V is TRBV20-1, with D perhaps TRBD1 (6 bases). V was trimmed by 4 bases and J by 3 bases, leaving 15 bases between them. CDR3 length equals 14 residues. Germline CDR1 is DFQATT and CDR2 is SNEGSKA (reference sequence). CDR3 amino acids: CSAKSVRGHYGYTF. CDR3 in DNA: TGCAGTGCTAAAAGCGTTCGGGGGCACTATGGCTACACCTTC.

This clonotype has a handful of counts. This sequence joins TRBV6-2 or TRBV6-3 and TRBJ2-6, with D unresolved. CDR3 length equals 14 residues. V was shortened by 7 bases and J by 2 bases, with 9 bases between the two germline ends. CDR1 and CDR2 (germline): MNHEY, SVGEGT. CDR3 protein: CASTIIAGANVLTF. In DNA, the CDR3 is TGTGCCAGCACCATAATCGCTGGGGCCAACGTCCTGACTTTC.